This record covers a single T cell receptor beta chain. This clonotype has a handful of counts. Its antigen is currently not known. No qualities accompany the bases; no much larger clone lies one base away. CDR1 and CDR2 are read off the germline V gene as SGHTA and FQGTGA. At the junction V is shortened by 5 bases and J by 1 base, with 11 bases in between. Reading from cysteine to phenylalanine, the CDR3 counts 14 amino acids. The sequence is cut down to CDR3 DNA, 42 bases in frame from base 1. The data were taken from a study of early T cells in non-severe SARS-CoV-2 infection (dated by TCRdb to the early 2020s). A note on the overall study: Because TCR sequencing was done on bulk RNA from unsorted whole blood, the alpha and beta chains could not be paired.

The library was made by 5' RACE. The instrument was a NextSeq 500. The TCR library protocol attached unique molecular identifiers to individual cDNA molecules to correct for sequencing error and PCR bias. Both TCR alpha and beta chains were sequenced, and tight co-correlation was observed between alpha and beta sequence abundances in each sample. The published analysis was carried out like this. Decombinator V4 was used to perform V gene, J gene and CDR3 annotation of TCR sequences. Expanded TCRs were defined as changing significantly between any two time points under a Poisson model with p below 0.0001. TCR abundances were normalised to the total number of TCRs sequenced per sample and expressed as counts per million. MAIT TCRs were defined by TRAV1-2 paired with TRAJ12, TRAJ20 or TRAJ33, and iNKT TCRs by TRAV10 paired with TRAJ18. VDJdb, accessed 1 November 2021, was searched for CMV, EBV and SARS-CoV-2 annotated TCRs, excluding TCRs annotated for multiple antigens. TCRdb handled the public reads itself, with Q25 trimming in fastp and clone calling in MiXCR, and kept productive beta chains. One record per CDR3 amino acid sequence lists the most common genes and DNA. Here the V and J calls rest on TCRdb's processing, not on the authors' analysis. The table for this sample lists fewer than 75,000 distinct CDR3 sequences; roughly a fifth of them were counted only once. About 15% of the sample is taken by the ten largest.

Set within a cohort of healthcare workers in London, UK, this nested case-control study involved weekly PCR testing of nasopharyngeal swabs along with blood sampling. Healthcare workers were recruited between 23 and 31 March 2020, during the week of the UK lockdown, and were followed weekly for up to roughly 15 weeks. What the study reported, not specific to this receptor: VDJdb matching was skewed toward anti-spike CD8 responses and likely underestimated virus-specific expansions by missing private and CD4 specificities.

In this chain, TRBV7-3 is recombined with TRBJ2-5; the D assignment is uncertain and may be TRBD1 or TRBD2, with 6 bases supporting each. This material consisted of whole blood, taken at baseline. This sequence originates from an adult who was a healthcare worker with PCR-confirmed SARS-CoV-2 infection or an uninfected control (not recorded which). The nucleotides are TGTGCCAGCAGCCCTACGGGGGCCCAAGAGACCCAGTACTTC. It translates to CASSPTGAQETQYF.